This T cell receptor (beta chain) was documented in a study of cytomegalovirus exposure and HLA in healthy donors. Study context: From donors who were HLA-typed, an early data release held 80 million or so unique TCRs.

The CDR3 has 15 amino acids. V lost 2 bases to trimming and J lost 5 bases, with 14 bases between them. CDR1 is MDHEN, CDR2 SYDVKM, per germline. Overall study results and limits: The authors considered a cluster of highly shared sequence variants likely to be a sequencing artifact. DRB1 had the most TCR associations and HLA-C the fewest, a later analysis found, with rates varying by HLA locus.

With regard to this clone: The target antigen is unknown.

PCR was performed using 60 Vbeta and 13 Jbeta primers. Assay: immunoSEQ multiplex PCR; the TCRdb copy retains only in-frame clones and omits some. The repertoire holds some 100,000 clones, with about 68% as singletons. The source of this sequence is a male donor in good health and CMV-seropositive. The gene calls are TRBV28 and TRBJ2-3; possible D gene TRBD2, 5 bases. Specimen: PBMCs. The CDR3 nucleotides are TGTGCCAGCAGTTTAGTTATGAGAAGCGGAGATACGCAGTATTTT. As protein: CASSLVMRSGDTQYF.